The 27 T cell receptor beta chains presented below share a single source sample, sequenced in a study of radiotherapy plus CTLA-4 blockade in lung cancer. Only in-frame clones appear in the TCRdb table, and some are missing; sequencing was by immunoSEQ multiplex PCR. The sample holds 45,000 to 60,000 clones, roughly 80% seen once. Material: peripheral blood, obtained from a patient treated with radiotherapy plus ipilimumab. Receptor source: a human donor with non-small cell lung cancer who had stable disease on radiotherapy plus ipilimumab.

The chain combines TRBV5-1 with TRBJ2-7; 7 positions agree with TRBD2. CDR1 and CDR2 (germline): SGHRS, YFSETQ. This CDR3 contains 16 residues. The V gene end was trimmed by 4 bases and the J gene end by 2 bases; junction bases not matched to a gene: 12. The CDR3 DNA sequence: TGCGCCAGCAGCCCCTCCAATGCGGGAGTAGCCTACGAGCAGTACTTC. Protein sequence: CASSPSNAGVAYEQYF.

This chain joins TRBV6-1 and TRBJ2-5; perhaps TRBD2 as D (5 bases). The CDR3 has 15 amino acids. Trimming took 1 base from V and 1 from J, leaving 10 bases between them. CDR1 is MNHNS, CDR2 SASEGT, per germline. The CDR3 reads CASSEVKRFQETQYF. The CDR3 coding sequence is TGTGCCAGCAGTGAAGTAAAGCGGTTCCAAGAGACCCAGTACTTC.

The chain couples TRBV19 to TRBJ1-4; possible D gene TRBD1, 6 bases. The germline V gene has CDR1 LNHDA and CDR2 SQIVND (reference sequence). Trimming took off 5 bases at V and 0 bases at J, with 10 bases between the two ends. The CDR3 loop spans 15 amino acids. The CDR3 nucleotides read TGTGCCAGTAGTTTAAGACAGGCAACTAATGAAAAACTGTTTTTT. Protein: CASSLRQATNEKLFF.

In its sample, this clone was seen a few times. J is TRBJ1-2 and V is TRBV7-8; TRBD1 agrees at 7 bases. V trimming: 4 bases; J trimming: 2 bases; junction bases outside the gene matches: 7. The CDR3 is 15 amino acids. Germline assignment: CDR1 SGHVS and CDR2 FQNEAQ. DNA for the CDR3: TGTGCCAGCAGCTCCCAGGGGACAGTGAACTATGGCTACACCTTC. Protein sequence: CASSSQGTVNYGYTF.

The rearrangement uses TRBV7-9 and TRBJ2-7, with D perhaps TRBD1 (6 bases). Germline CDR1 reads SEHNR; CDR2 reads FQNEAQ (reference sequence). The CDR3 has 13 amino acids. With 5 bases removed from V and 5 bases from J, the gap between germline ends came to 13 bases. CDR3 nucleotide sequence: TGTGCCAGCAGCCCGCAGGGGCTCGACGAGCAGTACTTC. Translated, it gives CASSPQGLDEQYF.

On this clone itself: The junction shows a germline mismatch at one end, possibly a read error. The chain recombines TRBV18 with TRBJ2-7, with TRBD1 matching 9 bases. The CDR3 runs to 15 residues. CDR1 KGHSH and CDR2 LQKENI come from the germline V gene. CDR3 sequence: CASSTGGQGSHEQYF. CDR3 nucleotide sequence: TGTGCCAGCTCAACGGGGGGACAGGGCTCCCACGAGCAGTACTTC.

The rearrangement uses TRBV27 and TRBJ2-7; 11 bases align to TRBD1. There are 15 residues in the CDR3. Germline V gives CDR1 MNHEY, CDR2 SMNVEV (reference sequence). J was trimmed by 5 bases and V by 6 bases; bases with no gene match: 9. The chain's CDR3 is CASSPTGQGGNEQYF. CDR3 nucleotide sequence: TGTGCCAGCAGCCCTACGGGACAGGGGGGAAACGAGCAGTACTTC.

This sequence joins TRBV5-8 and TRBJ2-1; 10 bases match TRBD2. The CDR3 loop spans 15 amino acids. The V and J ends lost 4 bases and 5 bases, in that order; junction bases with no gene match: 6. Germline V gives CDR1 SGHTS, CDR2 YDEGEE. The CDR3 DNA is TGTGCCAGCAGCCATAGCGGGAGGTGGGACAATGAGCAGTTCTTC. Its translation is CASSHSGRWDNEQFF.

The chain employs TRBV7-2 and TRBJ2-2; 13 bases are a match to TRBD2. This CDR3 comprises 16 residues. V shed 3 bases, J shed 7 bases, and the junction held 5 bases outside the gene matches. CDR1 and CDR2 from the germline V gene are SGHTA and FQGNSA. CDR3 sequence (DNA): TGTGCCAGCAGCTTCGGAACTAGCGGGAGGGTCGGGGAGCTGTTTTTT. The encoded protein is CASSFGTSGRVGELFF.

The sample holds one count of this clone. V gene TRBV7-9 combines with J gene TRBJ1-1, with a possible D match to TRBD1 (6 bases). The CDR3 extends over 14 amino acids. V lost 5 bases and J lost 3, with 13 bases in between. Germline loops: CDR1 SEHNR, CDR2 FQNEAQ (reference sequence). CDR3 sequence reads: CASSPSGGHTEAFF. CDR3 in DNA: TGTGCCAGCAGCCCGTCCGGGGGGCACACTGAAGCTTTCTTT. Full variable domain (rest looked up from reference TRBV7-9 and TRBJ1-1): DTGVSQNPRHKITKRGQNVTFRCDPISEHNRLYWYRQTLGQGPEFLTYFQNEAQLEKSRLLSDRFSAERPKGSFSTLEIQRTEQGDSAMYLCASSPSGGHTEAFFGQGTRLTVV.

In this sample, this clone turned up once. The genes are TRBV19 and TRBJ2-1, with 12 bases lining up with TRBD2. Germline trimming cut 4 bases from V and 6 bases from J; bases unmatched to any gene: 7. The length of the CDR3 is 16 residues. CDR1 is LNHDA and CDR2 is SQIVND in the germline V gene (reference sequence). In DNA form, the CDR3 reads TGTGCCAGTAGTAAAGGGGGACTAGCGGGTATCAATGAGCAGTTCTTC. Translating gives CASSKGGLAGINEQFF.

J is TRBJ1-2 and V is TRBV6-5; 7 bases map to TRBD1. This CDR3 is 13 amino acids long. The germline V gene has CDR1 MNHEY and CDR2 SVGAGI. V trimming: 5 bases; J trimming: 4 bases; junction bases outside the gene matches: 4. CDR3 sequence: CASSLPGGYGYTF. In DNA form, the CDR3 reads TGTGCCAGCAGTCTTCCAGGGGGCTATGGCTACACCTTC.

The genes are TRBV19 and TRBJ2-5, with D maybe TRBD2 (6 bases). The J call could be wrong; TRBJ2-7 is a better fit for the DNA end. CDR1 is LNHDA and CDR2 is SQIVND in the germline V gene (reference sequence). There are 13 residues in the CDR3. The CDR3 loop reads CASSAGPSYEQYF. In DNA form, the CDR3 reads TGTGCCAGTAGTGCGGGACCTTCCTACGAGCAGTACTTC.

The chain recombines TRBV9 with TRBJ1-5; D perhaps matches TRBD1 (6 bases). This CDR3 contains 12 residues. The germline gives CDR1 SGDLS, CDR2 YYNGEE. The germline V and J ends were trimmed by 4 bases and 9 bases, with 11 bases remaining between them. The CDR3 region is CASSSEGGPQHF. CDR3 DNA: TGTGCCAGCAGCTCCGAAGGGGGGCCCCAGCATTTT.

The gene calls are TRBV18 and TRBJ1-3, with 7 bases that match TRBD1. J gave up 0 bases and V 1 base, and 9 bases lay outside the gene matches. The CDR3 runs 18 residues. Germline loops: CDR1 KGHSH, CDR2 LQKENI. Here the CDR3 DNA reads TGTGCCAGCTCACCACGCGGGACAGCCCGGGACTCTGGAAACACCATATATTTT. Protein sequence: CASSPRGTARDSGNTIYF.

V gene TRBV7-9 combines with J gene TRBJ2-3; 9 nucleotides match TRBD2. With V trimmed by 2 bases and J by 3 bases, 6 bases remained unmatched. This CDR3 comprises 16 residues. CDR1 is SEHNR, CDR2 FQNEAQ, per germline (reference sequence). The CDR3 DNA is TGTGCCAGCAGCTTATTTGCGGGAGGGCTTACAGATACGCAGTATTTT. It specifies CASSLFAGGLTDTQYF. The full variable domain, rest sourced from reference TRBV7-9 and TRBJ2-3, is DTGVSQNPRHKITKRGQNVTFRCDPISEHNRLYWYRQTLGQGPEFLTYFQNEAQLEKSRLLSDRFSAERPKGSFSTLEIQRTEQGDSAMYLCASSLFAGGLTDTQYFGPGTRLTVL.

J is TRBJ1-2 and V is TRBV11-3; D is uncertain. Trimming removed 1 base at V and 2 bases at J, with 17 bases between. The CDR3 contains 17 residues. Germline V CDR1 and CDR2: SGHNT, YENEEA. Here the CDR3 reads CASSLAQNEQLNYGYTF. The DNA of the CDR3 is TGTGCCAGCAGCTTAGCGCAGAATGAACAGCTCAACTATGGCTACACCTTC.

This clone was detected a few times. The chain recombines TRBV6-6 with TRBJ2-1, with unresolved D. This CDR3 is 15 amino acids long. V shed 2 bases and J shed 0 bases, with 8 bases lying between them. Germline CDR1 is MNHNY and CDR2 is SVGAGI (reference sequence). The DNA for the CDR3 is TGTGCCAGCAGTTACGAACGGAGCTCCTACAATGAGCAGTTCTTC. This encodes CASSYERSSYNEQFF.

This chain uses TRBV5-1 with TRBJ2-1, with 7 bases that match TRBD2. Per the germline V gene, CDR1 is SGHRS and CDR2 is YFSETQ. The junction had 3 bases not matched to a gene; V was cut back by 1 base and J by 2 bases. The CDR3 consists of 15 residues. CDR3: CASSLRAGAYNEQFF. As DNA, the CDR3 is TGCGCCAGCAGCTTGCGCGCGGGAGCCTACAATGAGCAGTTCTTC.

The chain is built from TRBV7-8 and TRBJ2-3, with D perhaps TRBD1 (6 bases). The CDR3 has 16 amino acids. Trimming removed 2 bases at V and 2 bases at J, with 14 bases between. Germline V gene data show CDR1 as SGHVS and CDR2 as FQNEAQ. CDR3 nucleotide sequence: TGTGCCAGCAGCTTATATTTGGGGGCGAACACAGATACGCAGTATTTT. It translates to CASSLYLGANTDTQYF.

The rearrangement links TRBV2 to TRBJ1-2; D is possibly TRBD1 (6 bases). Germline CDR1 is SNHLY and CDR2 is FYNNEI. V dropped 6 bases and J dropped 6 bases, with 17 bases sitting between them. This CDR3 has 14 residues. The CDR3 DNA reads TGTGCCAGCAGCCGACAGGTGGAATTGGATGGCTACACCTTC. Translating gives CASSRQVELDGYTF.

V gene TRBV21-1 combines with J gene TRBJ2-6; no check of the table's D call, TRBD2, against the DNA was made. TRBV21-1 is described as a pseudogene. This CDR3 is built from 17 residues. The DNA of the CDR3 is TGTGCCAGCAGCAAAGTTTATTGGAGAGCTGGGGCCAACGTCCTGACTTTC. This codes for CASSKVYWRAGANVLTF.

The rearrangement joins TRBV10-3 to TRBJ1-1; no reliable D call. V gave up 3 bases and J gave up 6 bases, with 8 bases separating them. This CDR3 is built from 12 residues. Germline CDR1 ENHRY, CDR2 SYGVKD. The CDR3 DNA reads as TGTGCCATCAGTGATTCGGGGTCTGAAGCTTTCTTT. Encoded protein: CAISDSGSEAFF.

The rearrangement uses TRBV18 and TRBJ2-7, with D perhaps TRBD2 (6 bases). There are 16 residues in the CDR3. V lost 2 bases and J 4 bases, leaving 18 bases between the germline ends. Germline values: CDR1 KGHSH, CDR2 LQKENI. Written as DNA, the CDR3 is TGTGCCAGCTCACCAGGGTCCCCGGGAGACCTTTACGAGCAGTACTTC. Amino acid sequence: CASSPGSPGDLYEQYF.

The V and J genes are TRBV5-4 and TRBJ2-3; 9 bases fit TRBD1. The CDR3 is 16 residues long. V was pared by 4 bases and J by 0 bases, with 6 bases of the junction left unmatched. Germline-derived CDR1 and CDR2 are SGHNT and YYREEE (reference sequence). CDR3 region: CASSGKTGGSTDTQYF. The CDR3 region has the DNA TGTGCCAGCAGCGGCAAGACAGGGGGAAGCACAGATACGCAGTATTTT.

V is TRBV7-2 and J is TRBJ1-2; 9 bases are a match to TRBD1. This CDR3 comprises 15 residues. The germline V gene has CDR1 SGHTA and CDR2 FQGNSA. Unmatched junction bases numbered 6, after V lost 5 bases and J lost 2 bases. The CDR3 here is CASSADRGGNYGYTF. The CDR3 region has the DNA TGTGCCAGCAGCGCGGACAGGGGAGGCAACTATGGCTACACCTTC.

The CDR3 sequence: CAWMGPGSTDTQYF. The CDR3 DNA reads as TGTGCCTGGATGGGCCCCGGGAGTACAGATACGCAGTATTTT. The chain couples TRBV30 to TRBJ2-3; tentative D call: TRBD2 (6 bases). Per the germline V gene, CDR1 is GTSNPN and CDR2 is SVGIG (reference sequence). V was clipped by 4 bases and J by 3 bases, with 14 bases between them. This CDR3 is 14 amino acids long.